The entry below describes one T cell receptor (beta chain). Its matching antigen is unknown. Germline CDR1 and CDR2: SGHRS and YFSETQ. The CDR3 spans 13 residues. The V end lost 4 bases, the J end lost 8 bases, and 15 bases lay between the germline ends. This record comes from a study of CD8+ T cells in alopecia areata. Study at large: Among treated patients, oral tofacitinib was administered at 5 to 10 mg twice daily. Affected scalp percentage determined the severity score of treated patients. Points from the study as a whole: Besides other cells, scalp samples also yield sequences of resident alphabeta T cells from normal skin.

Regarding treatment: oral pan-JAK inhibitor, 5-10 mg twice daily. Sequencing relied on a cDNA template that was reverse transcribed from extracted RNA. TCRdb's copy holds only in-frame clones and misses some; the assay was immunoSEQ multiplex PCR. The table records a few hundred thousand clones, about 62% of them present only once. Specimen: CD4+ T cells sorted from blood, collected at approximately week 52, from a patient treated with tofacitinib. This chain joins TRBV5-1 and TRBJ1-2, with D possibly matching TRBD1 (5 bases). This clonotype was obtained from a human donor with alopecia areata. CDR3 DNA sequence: TGCGCCAGCAGCCCCGTGGGGACGCGGGGCTACACCTTC. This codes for CASSPVGTRGYTF. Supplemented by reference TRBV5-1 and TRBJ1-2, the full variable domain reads KAGVTQTPRYLIKTRGQQVTLSCSPISGHRSVSWYQQTPGQGLQFLFEYFSETQRNKGNFPGRFSGRQFSNSRSEMNVSTLELGDSALYLCASSPVGTRGYTFGSGTRLTVV.